This T cell receptor (beta chain) appears in the sequencing data of a study of blood T cell repertoires in COVID-19. Profiling relied on immunoSEQ multiplex PCR, and the TCRdb table lists in-frame clones only, not all of them. The repertoire holds roughly 250,000 clones, over 80% seen once, with approximately 1.2% in the top ten. The germline V gene encodes CDR1 SGHRS and CDR2 YFSETQ. The CDR3 runs 13 residues. Deletions cut 4 bases from V and 8 bases from J, with 13 bases between. The rearrangement joins TRBV5-1 to TRBJ2-1; D remains ambiguous. The source material was PBMCs or T cells enriched from blood (not recorded which). This sequence originates from a human donor in a cohort exposed to, infected with or recovered from COVID-19 (not recorded which). The donor label of this sample is uncertain. The CDR3 here is CASSPAAGYEQFF. DNA of the CDR3: TGCGCCAGCAGCCCGGCTGCCGGGTATGAGCAGTTCTTC.